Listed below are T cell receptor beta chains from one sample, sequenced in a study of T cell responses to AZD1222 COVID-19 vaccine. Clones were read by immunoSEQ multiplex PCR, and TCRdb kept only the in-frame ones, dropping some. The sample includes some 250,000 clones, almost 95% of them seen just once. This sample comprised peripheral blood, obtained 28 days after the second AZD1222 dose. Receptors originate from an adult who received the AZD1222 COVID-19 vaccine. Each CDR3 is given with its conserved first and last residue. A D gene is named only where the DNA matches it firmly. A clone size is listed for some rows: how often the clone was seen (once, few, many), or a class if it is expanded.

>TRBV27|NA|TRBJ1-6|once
CASSSLLNSPLHF
TGTGCCAGCAGTTCCCTCCTGAATTCACCCCTCCACTTT
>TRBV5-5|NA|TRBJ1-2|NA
CASSPLASGADYGYTF
TGTGCCAGCAGCCCCCTCGCGTCGGGGGCTGACTATGGCTACACCTTC
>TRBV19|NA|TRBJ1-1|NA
CASSLRGVDTEAFF
TGTGCCAGTAGTCTCAGAGGGGTGGACACTGAAGCTTTCTTT
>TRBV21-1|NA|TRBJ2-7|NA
CASSKWPGQLFYEQYF
TGTGCCAGCAGCAAATGGCCGGGACAGCTTTTCTACGAGCAGTACTTC
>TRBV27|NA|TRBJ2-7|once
CASSFTTLTGTYEQYF
TGTGCCAGCAGTTTTACTACCTTAACAGGGACTTACGAGCAGTACTTC
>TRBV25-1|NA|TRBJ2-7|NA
CASSGFYEQYF
TGTGCCAGCAGTGGATTCTACGAGCAGTACTTC
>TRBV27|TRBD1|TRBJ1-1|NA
CASSDRGGTEAFF
TGTGCCAGCAGTGACAGGGGAGGCACTGAAGCTTTCTTT
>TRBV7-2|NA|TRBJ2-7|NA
CASKGLSYEQYF
TGTGCCAGCAAAGGACTCTCCTACGAGCAGTACTTC
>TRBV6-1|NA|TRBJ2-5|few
CASSEAVAVGGETQYF
TGTGCCAGCAGTGAAGCCGTCGCGGTGGGGGGAGAGACCCAGTACTTC
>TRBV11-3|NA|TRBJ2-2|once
CASSFGYASGELFF
TGTGCCAGCAGCTTTGGGTACGCCAGCGGGGAGCTGTTTTTT
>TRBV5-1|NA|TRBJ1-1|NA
CASSLMALTGNTEAFF
TGCGCCAGCAGCTTGATGGCCCTAACGGGTAACACTGAAGCTTTCTTT